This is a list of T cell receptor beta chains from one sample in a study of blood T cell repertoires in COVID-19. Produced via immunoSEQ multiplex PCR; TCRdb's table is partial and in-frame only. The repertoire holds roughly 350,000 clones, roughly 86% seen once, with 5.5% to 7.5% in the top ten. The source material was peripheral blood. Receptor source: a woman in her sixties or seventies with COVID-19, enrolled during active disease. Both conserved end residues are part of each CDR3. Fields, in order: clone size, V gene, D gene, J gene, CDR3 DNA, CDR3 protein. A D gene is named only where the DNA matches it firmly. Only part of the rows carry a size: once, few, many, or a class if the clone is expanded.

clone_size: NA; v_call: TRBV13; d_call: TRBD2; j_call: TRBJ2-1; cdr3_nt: TGTGCCAGCAGCTCCCGTTTTCTAGCGGGGACTAATGAGCAGTTCTTC; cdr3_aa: CASSSRFLAGTNEQFF
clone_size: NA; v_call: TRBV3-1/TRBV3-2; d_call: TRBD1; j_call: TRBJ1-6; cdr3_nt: TGTGCCAGCAGCCGGACAGGGTCTAATTCACCCCTCCACTTT; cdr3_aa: CASSRTGSNSPLHF
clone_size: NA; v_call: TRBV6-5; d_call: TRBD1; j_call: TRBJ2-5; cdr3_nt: TGTGCCAGCAGCCGAATGAGCGACAGGGCAGGGACCCAGTACTTC; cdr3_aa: CASSRMSDRAGTQYF
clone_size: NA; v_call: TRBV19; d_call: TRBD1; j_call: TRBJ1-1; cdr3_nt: TGTGCCACCCTTGACAGGGCAGGGGGCAACACTGAAGCTTTCTTT; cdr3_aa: CATLDRAGGNTEAFF
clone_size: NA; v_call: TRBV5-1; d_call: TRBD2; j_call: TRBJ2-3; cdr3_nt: TGCGCCAGCAGCCCCTCACTAGCGGGGTCCGATACGCAGTATTTT; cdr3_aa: CASSPSLAGSDTQYF
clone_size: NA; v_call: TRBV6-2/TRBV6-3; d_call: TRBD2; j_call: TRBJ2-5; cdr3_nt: TGTGCCAGCAGTTGGCTAGCGGGATTACAAGAGACCCAGTACTTC; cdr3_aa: CASSWLAGLQETQYF
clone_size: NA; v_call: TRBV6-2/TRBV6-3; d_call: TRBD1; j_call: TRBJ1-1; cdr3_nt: TGCGCCAGCAGTTACCCACAGGGGTTAAACACTGAAGCTTTCTTT; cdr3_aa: CASSYPQGLNTEAFF
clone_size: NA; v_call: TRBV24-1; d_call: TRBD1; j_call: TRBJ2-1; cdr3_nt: TGTGCCACCAGTGATCCCGGACAGGGGGTTGAGCAGTTCTTC; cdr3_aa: CATSDPGQGVEQFF
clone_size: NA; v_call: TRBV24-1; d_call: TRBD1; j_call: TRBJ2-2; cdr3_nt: TGTGCCACCAGCGCGACAGGGGGCAACACCGGGGAGCTGTTTTTT; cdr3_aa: CATSATGGNTGELFF
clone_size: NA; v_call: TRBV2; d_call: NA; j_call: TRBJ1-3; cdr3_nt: TGTGCCAGCTGGAGACTTCCAAACTCTGGAAACACCATATATTTT; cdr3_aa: CASWRLPNSGNTIYF
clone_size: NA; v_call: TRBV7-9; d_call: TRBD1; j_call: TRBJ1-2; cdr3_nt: TGTGCCAGCAGCCCTAGGACAGGGGACGGCTATGGCTACACCTTC; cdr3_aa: CASSPRTGDGYGYTF
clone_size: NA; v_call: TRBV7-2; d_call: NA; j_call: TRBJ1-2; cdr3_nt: TGTGCCAGCAGCTTAGGAGGTTATGGCTACACCTTC; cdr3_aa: CASSLGGYGYTF
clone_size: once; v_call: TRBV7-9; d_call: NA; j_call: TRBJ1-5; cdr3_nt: TGTGCCAGCAGCCCCATTAATCAGCCCCAGCATTTT; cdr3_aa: CASSPINQPQHF
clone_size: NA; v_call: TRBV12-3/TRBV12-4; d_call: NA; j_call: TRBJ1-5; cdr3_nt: TGTGCCAGCAGTCCTCGGACAAATCAGCCCCAGCATTTT; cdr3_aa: CASSPRTNQPQHF
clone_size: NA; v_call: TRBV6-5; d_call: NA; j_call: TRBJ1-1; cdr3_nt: TGTGCCAGCAGTTACTCCAGGGTGGTAGCTTTCTTT; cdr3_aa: CASSYSRVVAFF
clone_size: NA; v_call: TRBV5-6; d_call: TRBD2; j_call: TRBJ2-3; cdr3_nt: TGTGCCAGCAGCCCGGAGCGGGGGCGGGCAGATACGCAGTATTTT; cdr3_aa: CASSPERGRADTQYF
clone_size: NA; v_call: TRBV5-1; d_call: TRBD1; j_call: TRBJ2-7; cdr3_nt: TGCGCCAGCAGCTTGGAGGGGACAGGGTACGACGAGCAGTACTTC; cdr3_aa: CASSLEGTGYDEQYF
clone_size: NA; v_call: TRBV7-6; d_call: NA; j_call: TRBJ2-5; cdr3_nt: TGTGCCAGCAGCTGGGGACTTGGCGGTCGGGAGACCCAGTACTTC; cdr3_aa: CASSWGLGGRETQYF
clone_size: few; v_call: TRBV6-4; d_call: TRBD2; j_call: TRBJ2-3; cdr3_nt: TGTGCCAGCAGTCCCACTAGCGAGGTGAATACGCAGTATTTT; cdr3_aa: CASSPTSEVNTQYF
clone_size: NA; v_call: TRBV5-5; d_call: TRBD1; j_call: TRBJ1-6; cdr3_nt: TGTGCCAGCGCCGACAGGGACAAGTATAATTCACCCCTCCACTTT; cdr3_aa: CASADRDKYNSPLHF
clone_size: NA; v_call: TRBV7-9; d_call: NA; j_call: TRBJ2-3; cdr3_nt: TGTGCCAGCAGCTTGGAAGAGGAGAGGGCAGATACGCAGTATTTT; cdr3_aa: CASSLEEERADTQYF
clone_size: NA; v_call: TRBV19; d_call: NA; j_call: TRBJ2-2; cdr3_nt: TGTGCCAGTAGTATTGAGGGCACCGGGGAGCTGTTTTTT; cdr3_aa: CASSIEGTGELFF
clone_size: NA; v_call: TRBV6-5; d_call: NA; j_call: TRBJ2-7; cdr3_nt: TGTGCCAGCACATCGGGCTACGAGCAGTACTTC; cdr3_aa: CASTSGYEQYF
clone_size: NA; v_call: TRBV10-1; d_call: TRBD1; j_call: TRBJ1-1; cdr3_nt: TGCGCCAGCAGCAGACAGGGGAACACTGAAGCTTTCTTT; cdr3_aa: CASSRQGNTEAFF
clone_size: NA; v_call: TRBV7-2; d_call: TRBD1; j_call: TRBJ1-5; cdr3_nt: TGTGCCAGCAGCTACCGACAGGGACAAGGGTTTAGCAATCAGCCCCAGCATTTT; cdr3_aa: CASSYRQGQGFSNQPQHF
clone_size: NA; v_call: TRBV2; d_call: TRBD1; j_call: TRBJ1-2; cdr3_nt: TGTGCCAGCGCTACTGCCGACGGGACAGTTGACGGCTACACCTTC; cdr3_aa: CASATADGTVDGYTF
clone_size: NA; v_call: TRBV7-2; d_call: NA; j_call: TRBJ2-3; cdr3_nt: TGTGCCAGCAGCCAAAACCTAGTTCATACGCAGTATTTT; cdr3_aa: CASSQNLVHTQYF
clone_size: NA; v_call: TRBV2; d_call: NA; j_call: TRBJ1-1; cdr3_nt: TGTGCCAGCACTCCGGACAGTAACACTGAAGCTTTCTTT; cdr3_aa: CASTPDSNTEAFF
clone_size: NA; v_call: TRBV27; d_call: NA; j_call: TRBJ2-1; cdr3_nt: TGTGCCAGCAGTTTATCTACTCCGTCCCGGGGTCGCTCCTACAATGAGCAGTTCTTC; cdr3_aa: CASSLSTPSRGRSYNEQFF
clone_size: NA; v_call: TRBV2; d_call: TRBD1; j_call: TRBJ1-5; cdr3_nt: TGTGCCAGCAGTTCCACCGACAGGGTAAGGCATTTT; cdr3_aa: CASSSTDRVRHF
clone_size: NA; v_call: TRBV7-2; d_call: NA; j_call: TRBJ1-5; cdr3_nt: TGTGCCAGCAGCTTAGAGCAGGGCCAGCCCCAGCATTTT; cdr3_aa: CASSLEQGQPQHF
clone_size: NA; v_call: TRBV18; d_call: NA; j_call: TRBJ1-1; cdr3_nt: TGTGCCAGCTCAACTAGACAGGCGCCACTATTCTTT; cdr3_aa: CASSTRQAPLFF
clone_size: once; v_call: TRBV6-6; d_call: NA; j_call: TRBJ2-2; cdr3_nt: TGTGCCAGCAGTCGTACACCAGAGGACACCGGGGAGCTGTTTTTT; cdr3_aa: CASSRTPEDTGELFF
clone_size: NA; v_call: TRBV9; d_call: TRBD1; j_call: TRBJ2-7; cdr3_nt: TGTGCCAGCAGCGTAGGGTGGAGACAGGGGAGGACCTACGAGCAGTACTTC; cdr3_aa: CASSVGWRQGRTYEQYF
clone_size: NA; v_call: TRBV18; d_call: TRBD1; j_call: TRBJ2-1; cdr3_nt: TGTGCCACCGCAAGGACGGACAGGGAGGACAATGAGCAGTTCTTC; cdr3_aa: CATARTDREDNEQFF
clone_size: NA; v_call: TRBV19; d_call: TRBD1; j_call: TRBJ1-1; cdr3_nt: TGTGCCAGTAGTCGGGGACAGGGTAGTAATGAAGCTTTCTTT; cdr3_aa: CASSRGQGSNEAFF
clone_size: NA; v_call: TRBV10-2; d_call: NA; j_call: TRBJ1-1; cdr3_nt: TGCGCCAGCAGTGAGTGGGGGGTTAACACTGAAGCTTTCTTT; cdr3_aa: CASSEWGVNTEAFF
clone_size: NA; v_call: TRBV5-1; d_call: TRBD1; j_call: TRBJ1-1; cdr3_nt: TGCGCCAGCAGCGGGGACAGGAACACTGAAGCTTTCTTT; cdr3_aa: CASSGDRNTEAFF
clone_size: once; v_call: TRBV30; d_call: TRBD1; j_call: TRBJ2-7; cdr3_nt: TGTGCCTGGAGTGTAGGACAGGGACGGAGGGACGAGCAGTACTTC; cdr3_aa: CAWSVGQGRRDEQYF
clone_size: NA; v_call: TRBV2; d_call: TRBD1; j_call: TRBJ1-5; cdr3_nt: TGTGCCAGCAGTGAAAACAGGGGGTATAGCAATCAGCCCCAGCATTTT; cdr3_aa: CASSENRGYSNQPQHF
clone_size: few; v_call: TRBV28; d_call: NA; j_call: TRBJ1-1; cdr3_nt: TGTGCCAGCAAGCTTGGGAACACTGAAGCTTTCTTT; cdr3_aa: CASKLGNTEAFF
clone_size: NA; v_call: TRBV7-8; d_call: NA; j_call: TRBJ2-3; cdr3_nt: TGTGCCAGCAGCTTCTACCGTCCAGGGGTTATTCTCACAGATACGCAGTATTTT; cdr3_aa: CASSFYRPGVILTDTQYF
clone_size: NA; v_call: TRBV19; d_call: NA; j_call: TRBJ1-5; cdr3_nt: TGTGCCAGTAGTATCCTCACAGGGAATCAGCCCCAGCATTTT; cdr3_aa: CASSILTGNQPQHF
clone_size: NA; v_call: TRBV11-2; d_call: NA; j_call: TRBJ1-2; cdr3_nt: TGTGCCAGCACCGCAACAGGGAAAGCAAACTATGGCTACACCTTC; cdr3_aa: CASTATGKANYGYTF
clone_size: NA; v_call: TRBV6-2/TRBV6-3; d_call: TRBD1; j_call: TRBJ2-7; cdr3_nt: TGTGCCAGCAGTCCCCTGGCCGGGACAGGGTCCAACGAGCAGTACTTC; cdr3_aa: CASSPLAGTGSNEQYF
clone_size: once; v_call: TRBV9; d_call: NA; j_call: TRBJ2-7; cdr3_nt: TGTGCCAGCAGCGTAGCGGGGTACGCCTCCTACGAGCAGTACTTC; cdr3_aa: CASSVAGYASYEQYF
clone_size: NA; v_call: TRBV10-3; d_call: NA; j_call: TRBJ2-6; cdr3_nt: TGTGCCATCAGTCCGAGGGGGTCTGGGGCCAACGTCCTGACTTTC; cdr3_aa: CAISPRGSGANVLTF
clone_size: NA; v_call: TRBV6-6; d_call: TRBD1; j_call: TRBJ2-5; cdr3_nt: TGTGCCAGCAGTTACTCGACAGGGGGAGAGACCCAGTACTTC; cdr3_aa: CASSYSTGGETQYF
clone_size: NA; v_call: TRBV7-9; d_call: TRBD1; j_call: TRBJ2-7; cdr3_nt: TGTGCCAGCAGTCACGGACAGGGAGGACCCTCCTACGAGCAGTACTTC; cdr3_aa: CASSHGQGGPSYEQYF
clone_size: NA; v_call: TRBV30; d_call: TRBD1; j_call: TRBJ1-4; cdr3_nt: TGTGCCTGGGATCTGACAGGGTTAAGGGAAAAACTGTTTTTT; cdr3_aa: CAWDLTGLREKLFF
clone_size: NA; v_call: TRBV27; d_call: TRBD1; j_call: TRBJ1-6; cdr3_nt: TGTGCCAGCAGCCCCTCACAGGGGGCGGGTTCACCCCTCCACTTT; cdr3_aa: CASSPSQGAGSPLHF
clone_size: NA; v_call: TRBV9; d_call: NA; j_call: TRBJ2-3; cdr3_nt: TGTGCCAGCGCGGGGGCCGTCGATACGCAGTATTTT; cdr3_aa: CASAGAVDTQYF
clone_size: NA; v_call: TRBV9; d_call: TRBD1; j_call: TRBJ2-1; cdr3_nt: TGTGCCAGCAGCGTAACGACAGGGATCTACAATGAGCAGTTCTTC; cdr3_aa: CASSVTTGIYNEQFF